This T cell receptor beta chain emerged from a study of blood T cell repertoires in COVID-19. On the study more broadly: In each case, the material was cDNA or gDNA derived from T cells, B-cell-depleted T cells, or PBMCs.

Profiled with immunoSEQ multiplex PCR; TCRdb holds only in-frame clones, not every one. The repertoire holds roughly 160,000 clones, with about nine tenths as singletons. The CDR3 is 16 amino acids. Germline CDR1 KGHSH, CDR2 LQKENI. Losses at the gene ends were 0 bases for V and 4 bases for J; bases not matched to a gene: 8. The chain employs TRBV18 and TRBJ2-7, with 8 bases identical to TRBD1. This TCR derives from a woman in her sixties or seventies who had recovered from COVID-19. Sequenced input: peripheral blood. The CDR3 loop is CASSPPGRGPQYEQYF. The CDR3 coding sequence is TGTGCCAGCTCACCACCAGGCAGGGGGCCTCAATACGAGCAGTACTTC. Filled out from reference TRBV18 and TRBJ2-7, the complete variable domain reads NAGVMQNPRHLVRRRGQEARLRCSPMKGHSHVYWYRQLPEEGLKFMVYLQKENIIDESGMPKERFSAEFPKEGPSILRIQQVVRGDSAAYFCASSPPGRGPQYEQYFGPGTRLTVT.